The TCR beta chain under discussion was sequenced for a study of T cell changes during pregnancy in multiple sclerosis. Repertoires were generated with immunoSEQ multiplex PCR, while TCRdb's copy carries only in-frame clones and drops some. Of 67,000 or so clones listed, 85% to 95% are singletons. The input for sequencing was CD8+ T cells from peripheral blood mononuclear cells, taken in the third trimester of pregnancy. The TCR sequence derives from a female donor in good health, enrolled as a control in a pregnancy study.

CDR3 loop: CASGLSVYEQYF. CDR3 in DNA: TGTGCTAGTGGTTTGTCTGTGTACGAGCAGTACTTC. The genes are TRBV12-5 and TRBJ2-7, with D unresolved. V was trimmed by 2 bases and J by 4 bases, leaving 6 bases between them. CDR3 length equals 12 residues. Germline CDR1 is LGHNT and CDR2 is FRNRAP.